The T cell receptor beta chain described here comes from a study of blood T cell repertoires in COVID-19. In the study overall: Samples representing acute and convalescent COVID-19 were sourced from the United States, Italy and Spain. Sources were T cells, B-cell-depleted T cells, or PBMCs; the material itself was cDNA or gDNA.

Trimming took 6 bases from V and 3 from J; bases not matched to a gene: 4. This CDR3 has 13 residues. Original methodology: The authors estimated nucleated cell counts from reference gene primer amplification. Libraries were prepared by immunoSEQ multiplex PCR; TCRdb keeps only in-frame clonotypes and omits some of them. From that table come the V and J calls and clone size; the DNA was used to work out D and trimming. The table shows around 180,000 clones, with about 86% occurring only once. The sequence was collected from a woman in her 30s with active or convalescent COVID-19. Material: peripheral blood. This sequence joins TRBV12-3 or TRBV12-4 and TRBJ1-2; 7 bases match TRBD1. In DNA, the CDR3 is TGTGCCAGCAGGGGACAGACGCACTATGGCTACACCTTC. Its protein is CASRGQTHYGYTF.